This T cell receptor beta chain was documented in a study of shared clonotypes between healthy human individuals. Study outcomes and limitations: Clonotypes not shared had lower generation probabilities than those common to all four donors. Larger estimated richness was generally recorded for naive subsets relative to memory subsets.

A note on this clone: Its antigen is undetermined.

The table came from immunoSEQ multiplex PCR; TCRdb's copy has only in-frame clones and leaves some out. The sample has 2,500,000 or so clones, approximately 93% seen once; the top ten hold about 0.34%. Looked up from germline, CDR1 is MNHNS and CDR2 is SASEGT. The CDR3 totals 14 residues. V lost 4 bases, J lost 2 bases, and 11 bases lay in between. This sequence originates from a man aged 18-30 years in good health. Some clones in this sample may be carry-over from other donors' samples. V gene TRBV6-1 combines with J gene TRBJ2-5, with D unclear. Sequenced material: naive CD4+ T cells from PBMCs. Noted subset: CD45RA+ positively selected. Here the CDR3 reads CASSVLDPQETQYF. In DNA, the CDR3 is TGTGCCAGCAGTGTTCTAGACCCTCAAGAGACCCAGTACTTC.